This T cell receptor beta chain was sequenced in a study of vaccination effects on CD4 cells after COVID-19. The study, taken as a whole, reports: Infection- and vaccine-induced clones contracted markedly late after vaccination.

Remarks on this clone: The target antigen is unknown.

Before sequencing, viral peptide pools were used by the ViraFEST assay to expand antigen-specific CD4+ T cells. Researchers isolated CD4+ T cells once approximately eleven days of culture had elapsed. The cohort was immunized with two doses of either the BNT162b2 or mRNA-1273 vaccine. Half-medium exchanges with IL-2 medium took place on days 3 and 7. The assay was immunoSEQ multiplex PCR, and TCRdb's table has in-frame clones only and misses some. The sample lists tens of thousands of clones, 76% occurring once. CDR3 length equals 16 residues. V trimming: 5 bases; J trimming: 6 bases; junction bases outside the gene matches: 10. CDR1 is SGHTA and CDR2 is FQGTGA in the germline V gene.

The chain carries TRBV7-3 and TRBJ2-2, with 9 bases lining up with TRBD2. The sample consisted of CD4+ T cells from PBMCs cultured with HCoV-OC43 spike peptides, taken after COVID-19 vaccination. Subset described: HCoV-OC43 spike overlapping peptide pool stimulation. The sequence was obtained from a human donor who received a COVID-19 vaccine. The CDR3 reads CASSRPGTSNPGELFF. In DNA form, the CDR3 reads TGTGCCAGCAGCCGACCCGGGACTAGCAACCCCGGGGAGCTGTTTTTT.